Many counts were recorded for the clone carrying this TCR beta chain. The study excluded patients with uncontrolled infection, other autoimmune disease, pregnancy or lactation. About 10 ml of fresh peripheral blood supplied the PBMCs. The entry originates in a study of T cells in Graves' hyperthyroidism and ophthalmopathy. TCR beta CDR3 regions were amplified from RNA transcripts. A set of HTBI primers served as the primers for a first-round RT-PCR of the TCR CDR3. Each CDR3 protein is one row after TCRdb ran MiXCR on the multiplex PCR reads. This sample has approximately 600,000 distinct CDR3 sequences, with 15% to 20% found just once. Germline trimming cut 1 base from V and 4 bases from J; bases unmatched to any gene: 7. The CDR3 consists of 15 residues.

The rearrangement uses TRBV12-3 or TRBV12-4 and TRBJ2-7; TRBD1 aligns across 7 bases. The sequence derives from a woman aged 25-40 years with Graves' hyperthyroidism. Sequenced material: blood. The chain's CDR3 is CASSLVAGGVYEQYF. CDR3 sequence (DNA): TGTGCCAGCAGTTTAGTGGCAGGGGGAGTTTACGAGCAGTACTTC.